The 21 T cell receptor beta chains below were found in one sample sequenced in a study of shared clonotypes between healthy human individuals. Generated by immunoSEQ multiplex PCR, the TCRdb table keeps only in-frame clones and is missing some. The sample carries about 2.2 million clones, 93% recorded once. Terminally differentiated effector memory CD45RA+ cells were excluded from the naive CD8 cells, which were CD45RO-negative and positively selected for CCR7. Sequencing was carried out using naive CD8+ T cells from PBMCs. All receptors derive from a man in his late teens or twenties in good health. Some clones in this sample may be carry-over from other donors' samples.

The sample holds one count of this clone. The chain is built from TRBV28 and TRBJ2-7; 8 nucleotides agree with TRBD1. Germline lookup yields CDR1 MDHEN and CDR2 SYDVKM. This CDR3 contains 16 residues. V shed 1 base, J shed 7 bases, and the junction held 12 bases outside the gene matches. The CDR3, as DNA: TGTGCCAGCAGTTTATTCGAGGGACAGGCCTTGGAAGAGCAGTACTTC. Translation: CASSLFEGQALEEQYF.

The table lists this clone with a count of one. This chain joins TRBV7-9 and TRBJ2-3; D gene unclear. The germline CDR1 and CDR2 sequences are SEHNR and FQNEAQ (reference sequence). V was pared by 1 base and J by 4 bases, with 15 bases between. CDR3 length equals 16 residues. CDR3 residues: CASSLEWRTNSDTQYF. In DNA form, the CDR3 reads TGTGCCAGCAGCTTAGAGTGGCGTACCAACTCAGATACGCAGTATTTT.

V usage is TRBV14 and J usage is TRBJ1-2, with a tentative D call TRBD1 (5 bases). Germline CDR1 and CDR2: SGHDN and FVKESK. Trimming took off 0 bases at V and 0 bases at J, with 8 bases between the two ends. The CDR3 covers 15 residues. In DNA form, the CDR3 reads TGTGCCAGCAGCCAAGATTGGGGCTCTAACTATGGCTACACCTTC. It encodes CASSQDWGSNYGYTF.

In the case of this clone: This sample includes further DNA sequences coding for the same CDR3. This chain uses TRBV18 with TRBJ2-7; a possible D gene is TRBD1 (5 bases). Germline CDR1 is KGHSH and CDR2 is LQKENI. CDR3 length equals 13 residues. Trimming cost V 3 bases and J 3 bases, with 9 bases left between them. CDR3 amino acids: CASSPPDSYEQYF. The CDR3 nucleotides are TGTGCCAGCTCACCGCCCGACAGCTACGAGCAGTACTTC.

The rearrangement uses TRBV27 and TRBJ1-2; 10 positions match TRBD1. CDR1 is MNHEY and CDR2 is SMNVEV in the germline V gene (reference sequence). The CDR3 has 13 amino acids. V shed 5 bases, J shed 7 bases, and the junction held 4 bases outside the gene matches. CDR3 bases: TGTGCCAGCAGTCCCGGGACAGGGGTTGGCTACACCTTC. It codes for CASSPGTGVGYTF.

The J gene is TRBJ2-1, the V gene TRBV4-1; D not resolved. CDR3 length: 15 amino acids. Germline V gene data show CDR1 as MGHRA and CDR2 as YSYEKL. Trimming shortened V by 2 bases and J by 10 bases, and 18 bases separated the two germline ends. The CDR3 bases are TGCGCCAGCAGCCAAAGAACTGGTGGGGTTTGGGAGCAGTTCTTC. It yields the protein CASSQRTGGVWEQFF.

The chain has TRBV5-1 and TRBJ1-1, with TRBD1 identical over 8 bases. The trim removed 1 base at V and 1 base at J, leaving 9 bases unmatched. Looked up from germline, CDR1 is SGHRS and CDR2 is YFSETQ. The CDR3 covers 17 residues. DNA of the CDR3: TGCGCCAGCAGCTTGAGTGGACAGGGAGTGGAGAACACTGAAGCTTTCTTT. Residues: CASSLSGQGVENTEAFF.

This chain uses TRBV5-1 with TRBJ1-1, with D possibly matching TRBD1 (5 bases). The germline CDR1 and CDR2 sequences are SGHRS and YFSETQ. This CDR3 spans 14 amino acids. Trimming removed 2 bases at V and 5 bases at J, with 13 bases between. The CDR3 region is CASSFRAPGTEAFF. CDR3 nucleotides: TGCGCCAGCAGCTTCAGGGCGCCGGGAACTGAAGCTTTCTTT.

CDR3 DNA: TGTGCCAGCAGCTTCGGGAACAGGAACTACACCTTC. This gives the protein CASSFGNRNYTF. The gene calls are TRBV7-2 and TRBJ1-2; possibly TRBD1 for D (5 bases). The CDR3 consists of 12 residues. Germline lookup yields CDR1 SGHTA and CDR2 FQGNSA. Trimming took 3 bases from V and 10 from J, leaving 12 bases between them. Variable domain in full (rest from reference TRBV7-2 and TRBJ1-2): GAGVSQSPSNKVTEKGKDVELRCDPISGHTALYWYRQSLGQGLEFLIYFQGNSAPDKSGLPSDRFSAERTGGSVSTLTIQRTQQEDSAVYLCASSFGNRNYTFGSGTRLTVV.

This clone occurred once. Other DNA sequences in this specimen translate into the identical CDR3. V usage is TRBV30 and J usage is TRBJ1-2; D is undetermined. Germline lookup yields CDR1 GTSNPN and CDR2 SVGIG (reference sequence). Trimming shortened V by 2 bases and J by 4 bases, and 5 bases separated the two germline ends. CDR3 length: 11 residues. CDR3 in DNA: TGTGCCTGGAGTCTGGGCTATGGCTACACCTTC. As protein: CAWSLGYGYTF.

The J gene is TRBJ2-3, the V gene TRBV30; 13 bases fit TRBD2. CDR3 length: 16 residues. The J segment lost 0 bases and the V segment lost 8 bases, leaving 8 bases of the junction unmatched. CDR1 and CDR2 from the germline V gene are GTSNPN and SVGIG (reference sequence). The CDR3 DNA sequence: TGTGCCCAAGGGACTAGCGGGGATACTAGCACAGATACGCAGTATTTT. It specifies CAQGTSGDTSTDTQYF.

This chain uses TRBV4-1 with TRBJ2-7, with 7 bases aligning to TRBD2. Germline CDR1 reads MGHRA; CDR2 reads YSYEKL. The length of the CDR3 is 14 residues. The ends lost 0 bases at V and 6 bases at J; junction bases unmatched: 5. DNA for the CDR3: TGCGCCAGCAGCCAAGAGGCGGGAGTACCCGAGCAGTACTTC. It translates to CASSQEAGVPEQYF.

DNA for the CDR3: TGTGCCACTAGCCTGACCGTAGCTAGCACAGATACGCAGTATTTT. Translated: CATSLTVASTDTQYF. The chain employs TRBV15 and TRBJ2-3; D unresolved. The germline gives CDR1 LNHNV, CDR2 YYDKDF (reference sequence). The CDR3 runs to 15 residues. V was trimmed by 9 bases and J by 0 bases, leaving 16 bases between them.

The CDR3 sequence: CASSQAGDTTYEQYF. The CDR3 DNA follows: TGTGCCAGCAGCCAGGCTGGGGACACTACCTACGAGCAGTACTTC. The chain joins TRBV4-2 to TRBJ2-7; D possibly corresponds to TRBD1 (6 bases). The CDR3 contains 15 residues. V lost 3 bases to trimming and J lost 2 bases, with 14 bases between them. Germline V gene sequence: CDR1 LGHNA, CDR2 YNFKEQ.

The genes are TRBV27 and TRBJ2-7; D unresolved. Per the germline V gene, CDR1 is MNHEY and CDR2 is SMNVEV (reference sequence). The CDR3 contains 13 residues. V lost 4 bases to trimming and J lost 2 bases, with 9 bases between them. The chain's CDR3 is CASSYSPTYEQYF. The CDR3 nucleotides read TGTGCCAGCAGTTACAGCCCCACCTACGAGCAGTACTTC.

This chain links TRBV6-1 with TRBJ1-4; the match to TRBD1 covers 8 bases. V trimming: 2 bases; J trimming: 0 bases; junction bases outside the gene matches: 14. CDR1 and CDR2 from the germline V gene are MNHNS and SASEGT. The CDR3 has 20 residues. The CDR3 protein is CASSEQGGTGLIATNEKLFF. The CDR3 nucleotides read TGTGCCAGCAGTGAACAGGGCGGGACAGGCTTAATTGCAACTAATGAAAAACTGTTTTTT.

The V and J genes are TRBV2 and TRBJ1-2; maybe TRBD1 (6 bases). This CDR3 spans 13 amino acids. Germline lookup yields CDR1 SNHLY and CDR2 FYNNEI. Trimming left V 1 base short and J 10 bases short, with 13 bases between. In nucleotides, the CDR3 is TGTGCCAGCAGTGAAGAAGGGGGAAGAGTCTACACCTTC. Translating gives CASSEEGGRVYTF.

The V and J genes are TRBV13 and TRBJ2-7, with no clear D. This CDR3 comprises 12 residues. Trimming cost V 1 base and J 7 bases, with 8 bases left between them. Germline CDR1 and CDR2: PRHDT and FYEKMQ (reference sequence). Written as DNA, the CDR3 is TGTGCCAGCAGCTTAGTACTGCGTGAGCAGTACTTC. Amino acids: CASSLVLREQYF.

This clone was counted only a few times. Other nucleotide sequences from this sample produce the same CDR3. CDR3 DNA: TGTGCCAGCAGCGTGGATATGAACACTGAAGCTTTCTTT. This sequence encodes CASSVDMNTEAFF. This sequence joins TRBV9 and TRBJ1-1; no clear D gene. The CDR3 has 13 amino acids. CDR1 and CDR2 from the germline V gene are SGDLS and YYNGEE. Trimming left V 2 bases short and J 0 bases short, with 5 bases between.

This chain joins TRBV5-1 and TRBJ1-1; TRBD1 matches 8 bases. The germline V gene has CDR1 SGHRS and CDR2 YFSETQ. The CDR3 has 16 amino acids. J gave up 3 bases and V 2 bases, and 9 bases lay outside the gene matches. The CDR3 coding sequence is TGCGCCAGCAGCTTTGCCGGACAGGGACTACACACTGAAGCTTTCTTT. This codes for CASSFAGQGLHTEAFF.

This chain connects TRBV11-2 to TRBJ1-2, with TRBD1 matching 9 bases. From germline, CDR1 is SGHAT and CDR2 FQNNGV. The trim removed 5 bases at V and 8 bases at J, leaving 12 bases unmatched. CDR3 size: 15 residues. This chain's CDR3 is CASSGGTGQGWGYTF. The CDR3 DNA reads as TGTGCCAGCAGCGGGGGCACGGGACAGGGCTGGGGCTACACCTTC.